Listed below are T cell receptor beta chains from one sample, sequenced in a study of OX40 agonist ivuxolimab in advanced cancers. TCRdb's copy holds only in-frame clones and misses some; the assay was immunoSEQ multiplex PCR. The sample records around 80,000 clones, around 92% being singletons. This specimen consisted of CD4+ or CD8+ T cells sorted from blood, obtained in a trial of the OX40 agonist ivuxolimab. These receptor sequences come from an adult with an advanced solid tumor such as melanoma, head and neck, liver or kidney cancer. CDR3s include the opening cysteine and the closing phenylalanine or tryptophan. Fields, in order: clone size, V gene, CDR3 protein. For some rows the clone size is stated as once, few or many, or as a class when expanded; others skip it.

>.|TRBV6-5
CASSYNGYEQYF
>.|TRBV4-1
CASSPGGYEQYF
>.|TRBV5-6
CASSLGGGGANVLTF
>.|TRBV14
CASSQLTSGYEQYF
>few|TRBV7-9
CASSLRDSRRELFF
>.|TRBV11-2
CASSSLAGVPDTQYF
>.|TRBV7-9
CASSHIGQAYEQYF
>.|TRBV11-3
CASSFSGGIDEQYF
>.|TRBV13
CASSLSRVQGGAPTDTQYF
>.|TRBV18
CASSPLPGEGVQETQYF
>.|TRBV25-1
CASREYSGRNTEAFF
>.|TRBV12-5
CASGPGQGSGYGYTF
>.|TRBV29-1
CSVEETSDDRGHGYEQYF
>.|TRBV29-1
CSVEGDRLTTGELFF
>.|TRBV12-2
CASRPPVGREKLFF
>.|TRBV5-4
CASSLIETDAGGYTF
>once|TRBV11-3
CASSLGGGNTEAFF
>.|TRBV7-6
CASSLGGTYSGNTIYF
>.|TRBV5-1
CASSLERGEYNEQFF
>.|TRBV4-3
CASSQGSRGGTEAFF
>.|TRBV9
CASSVVGGEETQYF
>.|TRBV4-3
CASSQDRGGDRGHPGNTIYF
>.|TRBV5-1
CASSLDTPQETQYF
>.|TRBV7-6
CASSLSTTYEQYF
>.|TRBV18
CASSLDGNAYNSPLHF
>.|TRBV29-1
CSVTGGHSNQPQHF
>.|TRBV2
CAIPRTGGTSGGSYEQYF
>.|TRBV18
CASSPTGGSYEQYF